Listed here are 10 T cell receptor beta chains from one sample, sequenced in a study of post-analysis software for immune sequencing data (dated by TCRdb to the mid-2010s). Receptor libraries were prepared by PCR. Sequencing relied on an Illumina HiSeq 2500. Unique molecular identifiers were incorporated into TCR beta cDNA libraries to reduce PCR and sequencing biases. TCRdb reprocessed the public reads (quality trimming at Q25 with fastp, clone calling with MiXCR) and kept in-frame beta chains. Rows matching on CDR3 protein sequence are summarized as one entry with the most common DNA and genes. This sample lists roughly 570,000 distinct CDR3 sequences; approximately 34% were detected once. Approximately 6% of the sample goes to the ten largest clones. General findings and caveats noted by the study authors: Significantly higher frequencies in patients than in controls were found for several TRBV segments, including TRBV5-6, TRBV5-1 and TRBV20-1.

For these TCRs, the target antigens are not known. What was sequenced was blood. The receptors here all came from a girl younger than 18 with multiple sclerosis.

This clonotype turned up a few times. The rearrangement joins TRBV11-2 to TRBJ1-2, with 8 positions matching TRBD1. The CDR3 totals 17 residues. CDR1 is SGHAT, CDR2 FQNNGV, per germline. The V gene end was trimmed by 4 bases and the J gene end by 4 bases; junction bases not matched to a gene: 14. The CDR3 loop is CASSWGRGQGETYGYTF. DNA of the CDR3: TGTGCCAGCAGCTGGGGGCGTGGACAGGGCGAGACCTATGGCTACACCTTC. The full variable domain, its missing parts supplied by reference TRBV11-2 and TRBJ1-2, is EAGVAQSPRYKIIEKRQSVAFWCNPISGHATLYWYQQILGQGPKLLIQFQNNGVVDDSQLPKDRFSAERLKGVDSTLKIQPAKLEDSAVYLCASSWGRGQGETYGYTFGSGTRLTVV.

This clonotype was found a few times. This sequence joins TRBV7-2 and TRBJ2-5, with 7 bases lining up with TRBD2. There are 17 residues in the CDR3. CDR1 SGHTA and CDR2 FQGNSA come from the germline V gene. V gave up 1 base and J gave up 6 bases; unmatched junction bases: 14. CDR3 in amino acids: CASSLVSGGNTRKTQYF. As DNA, the CDR3 is TGTGCCAGCAGCTTAGTATCCGGGGGGAATACGAGGAAGACCCAGTACTTC.

This clonotype was counted a few times. This chain uses TRBV7-9 with TRBJ1-2; no definite D call. Trimming pared 5 bases from V and 8 bases from J, leaving 9 bases between. Per the germline V gene, CDR1 is SEHNR and CDR2 is FQNEAQ (reference sequence). CDR3 length: 11 residues. As DNA, the CDR3 is TGTGCCAGCAGCCTCCAGCGGGGCTACACCTTC. Its protein is CASSLQRGYTF.

This clonotype came up once. The CDR3 coding sequence is TGCGCCAGCAGCCAAGATGCCCCGACAGGGTTAGGACAGCCCCAGCATTTT. It encodes CASSQDAPTGLGQPQHF. The chain has TRBV4-1 and TRBJ1-5, with 7 bases identical to TRBD1. Germline loops: CDR1 MGHRA, CDR2 YSYEKL. J lost 7 bases, V lost 0 bases, and 12 bases had no gene match. The CDR3 has 17 amino acids.

Comment on this clonotype: An end of the junction differs from the germline gene, which may be a read error. V usage is TRBV7-8 and J usage is TRBJ2-5; 7 bases fit TRBD2. This CDR3 is built from 16 residues. CDR1 SGHVS and CDR2 FQNEAQ come from the germline V gene. The CDR3 bases are TGTGCCAACAGCCTGGAACCCAGCGGGGTTCAAGAGACCCAGTACTTC. Translated: CANSLEPSGVQETQYF.

This clonotype was seen repeatedly, ten times or more. This chain connects TRBV29-1 to TRBJ2-3; weak D call: TRBD1 (5 bases). Looked up from germline, CDR1 is SQVTM and CDR2 is ANQGSEA. With 5 bases removed from V and 4 bases from J, the gap between germline ends came to 7 bases. The CDR3 covers 11 residues. The CDR3 bases are TGCAGCGTTAGGACACCAGATACGCAGTATTTT. Residues: CSVRTPDTQYF.

The gene calls are TRBV20-1 and TRBJ1-1; tentative D call: TRBD1 (5 bases). Trimming shortened V by 3 bases and J by 1 base, and 12 bases separated the two germline ends. The CDR3 consists of 14 residues. Germline V gives CDR1 DFQATT, CDR2 SNEGSKA (reference sequence). The DNA of the CDR3 is TGCAGTGCTAGTCAGGGAATTGGGAACACTGAAGCTTTCTTT. Protein: CSASQGIGNTEAFF.

The gene calls are TRBV3-1 and TRBJ2-1; 8 bases map to TRBD1. V lost 5 bases, J lost 2 bases, and 5 bases stayed unmatched. The CDR3 is 15 amino acids. CDR1 is LGHDT and CDR2 is YNNKEL in the germline V gene (reference sequence). CDR3 nucleotides: TGTGCCAGCAGCGCCGGGACAGGTACCTACAATGAGCAGTTCTTC. Translating gives CASSAGTGTYNEQFF.

This clonotype was found once. V usage is TRBV28 and J usage is TRBJ2-1; 12 nucleotides line up with TRBD2. V shed 6 bases and J 8 bases; nucleotides not matched to a gene: 5. This CDR3 region has 14 residues. CDR1 is MDHEN and CDR2 is SYDVKM in the germline V gene. CDR3 in amino acids: CASRLAGGPDEQFF. The CDR3 DNA reads TGTGCCAGCAGGCTAGCGGGGGGGCCGGATGAGCAGTTCTTC. Supplemented by reference TRBV28 and TRBJ2-1, the full variable domain reads DVKVTQSSRYLVKRTGEKVFLECVQDMDHENMFWYRQDPGLGLRLIYFSYDVKMKEKGDIPEGYSVSREKKERFSLILESASTNQTSMYLCASRLAGGPDEQFFGPGTRLTVL.

The chain is built from TRBV7-9 and TRBJ1-2; 8 nucleotides line up with TRBD1. Germline CDR1 and CDR2: SEHNR and FQNEAQ (reference sequence). This CDR3 contains 12 residues. For the CDR3, the DNA is TGTGCAGCGCGGGGGACAGGCGTTGGCTACACCTTC. This sequence encodes CAARGTGVGYTF.